Listed below are T cell receptor beta chains from one sample, sequenced in a study of T cell responses to AZD1222 COVID-19 vaccine. TCRdb keeps only in-frame clones here, not all; method: immunoSEQ multiplex PCR. The sample lists roughly 56,000 clones; approximately 85% were seen once. The specimen was peripheral blood, collected on day 0 of AZD1222 vaccination. These receptors were obtained from an adult in good health. Each CDR3 is given with its conserved first and last residue. D genes are given only for firm matches. Clone size is shown for a subset of rows, as once, few, many or a class of expanded clone.

j_call: TRBJ1-1
v_call: TRBV19
clone_size: few
d_call: -
cdr3_nt: TGTGCCAGTAGTATTAGAGGGGTAGGGAACACTGAAGCTTTCTTT
cdr3_aa: CASSIRGVGNTEAFF

j_call: TRBJ1-2
v_call: TRBV5-1
clone_size: few
d_call: -
cdr3_nt: TGCGCCAGCAGCTTCCGAGGTGTTGAGGGAGATGGCTACACCTTC
cdr3_aa: CASSFRGVEGDGYTF

j_call: TRBJ2-7
v_call: TRBV5-1
clone_size: -
d_call: TRBD1
cdr3_nt: TGCGCCAGCAGCTTGGCCAGGACAGGGGACTACGAGCAGTACTTC
cdr3_aa: CASSLARTGDYEQYF

j_call: TRBJ2-2
v_call: TRBV28
clone_size: -
d_call: -
cdr3_nt: TGTGCCAGCAGTTTTAGAGGGGCAGGGAGCACCGGGGAGCTGTTTTTT
cdr3_aa: CASSFRGAGSTGELFF

j_call: TRBJ2-7
v_call: TRBV19
clone_size: -
d_call: TRBD2
cdr3_nt: TGTGCCAGTAGCTCGGGACTAGTAACCTACGAGCAGTACTTC
cdr3_aa: CASSSGLVTYEQYF

j_call: TRBJ1-6
v_call: TRBV6-5
clone_size: -
d_call: -
cdr3_nt: TGTGCCAGCAGCGGCGATAATTCACCCCTCCACTTT
cdr3_aa: CASSGDNSPLHF

j_call: TRBJ2-1
v_call: TRBV6-5
clone_size: -
d_call: -
cdr3_nt: TGTGCCAGCAGTTATCCCAAAGATGAGCAGTTCTTC
cdr3_aa: CASSYPKDEQFF

j_call: TRBJ1-3
v_call: TRBV7-9
clone_size: -
d_call: -
cdr3_nt: TGTGCCAGCAGCTCTCGGGTGGGGGGAGAGTCTGGAAACACCATATATTTT
cdr3_aa: CASSSRVGGESGNTIYF

j_call: TRBJ1-2
v_call: TRBV27
clone_size: -
d_call: -
cdr3_nt: TGTGCCAGCAGTTTATCCCCGGGAACGGGAGGCTACACCTTC
cdr3_aa: CASSLSPGTGGYTF

j_call: TRBJ1-2
v_call: TRBV6-1
clone_size: -
d_call: -
cdr3_nt: TGTGCCAGCAGTGAAGCGGGAGTTGCACTAGACTATGGCTACACCTTC
cdr3_aa: CASSEAGVALDYGYTF

j_call: TRBJ2-5
v_call: TRBV2
clone_size: -
d_call: -
cdr3_nt: TGTGCCAGCAGTGAAGATACATACCAAGAGACCCAGTACTTC
cdr3_aa: CASSEDTYQETQYF

j_call: TRBJ2-7
v_call: TRBV5-4
clone_size: once
d_call: -
cdr3_nt: TGTGCCAGCAGTCTCGGGGGGCTTACCTACGAGCAGTACTTC
cdr3_aa: CASSLGGLTYEQYF

j_call: TRBJ1-1
v_call: TRBV28
clone_size: -
d_call: TRBD1
cdr3_nt: TGTGCCAGCCGTCAGGGACAGACGAACACTGAAGCTTTCTTT
cdr3_aa: CASRQGQTNTEAFF

j_call: TRBJ1-4
v_call: TRBV10-3
clone_size: -
d_call: TRBD1
cdr3_nt: TGTGCCATCAGTGACCAAAGGACAGGGGTAAATGAAAAACTGTTTTTT
cdr3_aa: CAISDQRTGVNEKLFF

j_call: TRBJ1-3
v_call: TRBV5-4
clone_size: -
d_call: TRBD1
cdr3_nt: TGTGCCAGCAGTTCAGGGGGCGCATACTCTGGAAACACCATATATTTT
cdr3_aa: CASSSGGAYSGNTIYF

j_call: TRBJ2-1
v_call: TRBV5-1
clone_size: once
d_call: -
cdr3_nt: TGCGCCAGCAGCTTGGCACAGTACAATGAGCAGTTCTTC
cdr3_aa: CASSLAQYNEQFF

j_call: TRBJ2-6
v_call: TRBV5-4
clone_size: -
d_call: -
cdr3_nt: TGTGCCAGCAGCTTGGGGGGTAGGGGGGCCAACGTCCTGACTTTC
cdr3_aa: CASSLGGRGANVLTF

j_call: TRBJ1-1
v_call: TRBV29-1
clone_size: -
d_call: -
cdr3_nt: TGCAGCGTCGGTGCGAACACTGAAGCTTTCTTT
cdr3_aa: CSVGANTEAFF

j_call: TRBJ2-1
v_call: TRBV28
clone_size: -
d_call: -
cdr3_nt: TGTGCCAGCAGTTTACAGACTTACAATGAGCAGTTCTTC
cdr3_aa: CASSLQTYNEQFF

j_call: TRBJ2-7
v_call: TRBV7-8
clone_size: -
d_call: -
cdr3_nt: TGTGCCAGCAGCTTAGTTTCGTTAGCCTACGAGCAGTACTTC
cdr3_aa: CASSLVSLAYEQYF

j_call: TRBJ1-1
v_call: TRBV28
clone_size: once
d_call: -
cdr3_nt: TGTGCCAGCCAAAGTTCAAGTCGAGCTTTCTTT
cdr3_aa: CASQSSSRAFF

j_call: TRBJ1-4
v_call: TRBV5-8
clone_size: -
d_call: TRBD1
cdr3_nt: TGTGCCAGCAGCGAAGATATAGGGGGCTCAACTAATGAAAAACTGTTTTTT
cdr3_aa: CASSEDIGGSTNEKLFF

j_call: TRBJ1-1
v_call: TRBV5-1
clone_size: -
d_call: -
cdr3_nt: TGCGCCAGCAGCTTGGGGGTGGGAGAAGGCACTGAAGCTTTCTTT
cdr3_aa: CASSLGVGEGTEAFF

j_call: TRBJ2-3
v_call: TRBV6-4
clone_size: -
d_call: -
cdr3_nt: TGTGCCAGCAGGGAACAGGGACTCAGCACAGATACGCAGTATTTT
cdr3_aa: CASREQGLSTDTQYF

j_call: TRBJ1-3
v_call: TRBV15
clone_size: -
d_call: -
cdr3_nt: TGTGCCACCAGCAGAGATCTCGCAGGCTCCTCTGGAAACACCATATATTTT
cdr3_aa: CATSRDLAGSSGNTIYF

j_call: TRBJ2-2
v_call: TRBV7-9
clone_size: -
d_call: TRBD2
cdr3_nt: TGTGCCAGCAGCATCAGACTAGCGAGGAACACCGGGGAGCTGTTTTTT
cdr3_aa: CASSIRLARNTGELFF

j_call: TRBJ2-7
v_call: TRBV28
clone_size: -
d_call: -
cdr3_nt: TGTGCCAGCGACGTCGGGGGCCGGATTTCCTACGAGCAGTACTTC
cdr3_aa: CASDVGGRISYEQYF

j_call: TRBJ2-3
v_call: TRBV5-8
clone_size: -
d_call: TRBD2
cdr3_nt: TGTGCCAGCAGCCTGTGGGGCGGGGGGCCAACAGATACGCAGTATTTT
cdr3_aa: CASSLWGGGPTDTQYF

j_call: TRBJ1-5
v_call: TRBV7-9
clone_size: few
d_call: -
cdr3_nt: TGTGCCAGCAGCTTCGGAAGCAATCAGCCCCAGCATTTT
cdr3_aa: CASSFGSNQPQHF

j_call: TRBJ1-5
v_call: TRBV29-1
clone_size: -
d_call: -
cdr3_nt: TGCAGCGTTGCGCCCGGGGGGGGTGGCCAGCCCCAGCATTTT
cdr3_aa: CSVAPGGGGQPQHF

j_call: TRBJ2-2
v_call: TRBV13
clone_size: -
d_call: -
cdr3_nt: TGTGCCAGCAGCTTAGTTTGGGGTAGCCAAACCGGGGAGCTGTTTTTT
cdr3_aa: CASSLVWGSQTGELFF

j_call: TRBJ1-1
v_call: TRBV19
clone_size: -
d_call: -
cdr3_nt: TGTGCCAGTAGTATTCCGGGACCTTCCTCTTTTGAAGCTTTCTTT
cdr3_aa: CASSIPGPSSFEAFF

j_call: TRBJ1-5
v_call: TRBV6-6
clone_size: -
d_call: -
cdr3_nt: TGTGCCAGCAGGGGAGGGGCGGCGGGGGGCAATCAGCCCCAGCATTTT
cdr3_aa: CASRGGAAGGNQPQHF

j_call: TRBJ2-1
v_call: TRBV10-3
clone_size: -
d_call: -
cdr3_nt: TGTGCCATCAGTGAGAACGGGCACGAGCAGTTCTTC
cdr3_aa: CAISENGHEQFF

j_call: TRBJ2-1
v_call: TRBV5-6
clone_size: -
d_call: TRBD1
cdr3_nt: TGTGCCAGCAGCTTGGGGGACAGGGGATACAATGAGCAGTTCTTC
cdr3_aa: CASSLGDRGYNEQFF

j_call: TRBJ2-5
v_call: TRBV7-3
clone_size: few
d_call: -
cdr3_nt: TGTGCCAGCAGCCCAGAAGAGTGGGAGACCCAGTACTTC
cdr3_aa: CASSPEEWETQYF

j_call: TRBJ1-1
v_call: TRBV6-5
clone_size: -
d_call: -
cdr3_nt: TGTGCCAGCAGTCCGGACACTGAAGCTTTCTTT
cdr3_aa: CASSPDTEAFF

j_call: TRBJ2-3
v_call: TRBV13
clone_size: -
d_call: -
cdr3_nt: TGTGCCAGCAGCTTCCAGGGAAAACCCACGCAGTATTTT
cdr3_aa: CASSFQGKPTQYF

j_call: TRBJ2-7
v_call: TRBV19
clone_size: once
d_call: -
cdr3_nt: TGTGCCAGTACTCCGGACTTTTGGGCGGGCTACGAGCAGTACTTC
cdr3_aa: CASTPDFWAGYEQYF

j_call: TRBJ1-1
v_call: TRBV19
clone_size: once
d_call: -
cdr3_nt: TGTGCCAGTAGTACCTACAGGGTGCGTGGACCTGAAGCTTTCTTT
cdr3_aa: CASSTYRVRGPEAFF

j_call: TRBJ1-3
v_call: TRBV27
clone_size: -
d_call: -
cdr3_nt: TGTGCCAGCGCCATGCGGGGGCCTGGAAACACCATATATTTT
cdr3_aa: CASAMRGPGNTIYF